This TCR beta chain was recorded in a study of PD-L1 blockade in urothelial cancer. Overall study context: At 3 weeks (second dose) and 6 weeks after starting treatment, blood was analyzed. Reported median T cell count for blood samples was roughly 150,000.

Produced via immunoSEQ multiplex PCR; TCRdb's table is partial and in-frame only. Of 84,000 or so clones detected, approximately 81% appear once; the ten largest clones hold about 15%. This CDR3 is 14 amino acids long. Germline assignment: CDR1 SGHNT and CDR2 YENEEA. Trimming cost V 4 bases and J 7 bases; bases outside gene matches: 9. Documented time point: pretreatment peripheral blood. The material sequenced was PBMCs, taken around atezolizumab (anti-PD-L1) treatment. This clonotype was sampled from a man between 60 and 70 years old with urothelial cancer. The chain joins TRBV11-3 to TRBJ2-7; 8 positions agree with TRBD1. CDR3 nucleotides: TGTGCCAGCAGCTCGTACAGGGGGGCTAGTGAGCAGTACTTC. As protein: CASSSYRGASEQYF.